This T cell receptor (beta chain) appears in the sequencing data of a study of regulatory T cells in long-lasting Graves disease. The time point denotes: newly diagnosed GD, antithyroid drugs for less than 3 months. From PBMCs, RNA was extracted and then used to make the TCR library. Germline CDR1 and CDR2: MNHEY and SMNVEV (reference sequence). The CDR3 sequence is 12 residues long. The germline V and J ends were trimmed by 9 bases and 4 bases, with 12 bases remaining between them. Relying on iRepertoire HTBI primers and Arm-PCR of CDR3 regions, the team built TCR beta libraries. MiXCR was run by TCRdb on the multiplex PCR reads, yielding one entry per CDR3 protein. The sample carries 350,000 to 400,000 distinct CDR3 sequences, around 15% recorded once. This clonotype appeared many times.

The sample in question was peripheral blood mononuclear cells (PBMCs), obtained at new diagnosis, from a patient treated with antithyroid drugs. V and J are TRBV27 and TRBJ1-1, with D uncertain. This TCR derives from a female donor with Graves disease. CDR3 sequence reads: CASRRGSTEAFF. The DNA for the CDR3 is TGTGCCAGTCGCCGTGGGAGCACTGAAGCTTTCTTT.